Below, 17 T cell receptor beta chains from the same sample are listed, as sequenced in a study of memory CD4+ T cells and cytomegalovirus serostatus. The sort gate was single viable CD3+CD4+CD8-CD45RO+ cells for memory CD4+ T cells. Assay: immunoSEQ multiplex PCR; the TCRdb copy retains only in-frame clones and omits some. The sample records under 55,000 clones, about three quarters being singletons. The sample taken for sequencing was memory CD4+ T cells from blood. Every receptor here comes from an adult in good health and CMV-seropositive.

The rearrangement joins TRBV5-4 to TRBJ1-2; 9 bases align to TRBD1. V trimming: 4 bases; J trimming: 5 bases; junction bases outside the gene matches: 6. Germline CDR1 and CDR2: SGHNT and YYREEE (reference sequence). This CDR3 is 14 amino acids long. For the CDR3, the DNA is TGTGCCAGCAGCGCCACCGGGACAGGGTATGGCTACACCTTC. The encoded protein is CASSATGTGYGYTF. The variable domain in full, with the rest retrieved from reference TRBV5-4 and TRBJ1-2, is ETGVTQSPTHLIKTRGQQVTLRCSSQSGHNTVSWYQQALGQGPQFIFQYYREEENGRGNFPPRFSGLQFPNYSSELNVNALELDDSALYLCASSATGTGYGYTFGSGTRLTVV.

The J gene is TRBJ1-5, the V gene TRBV12-5; 10 nucleotides agree with TRBD1. Germline-derived CDR1 and CDR2 are LGHNT and FRNRAP. Trimming took 4 bases from V and 7 from J; bases not matched to a gene: 4. This CDR3 is built from 14 residues. CDR3 residues: CASGSGQGRQPQHF. The DNA of the CDR3 is TGTGCTAGTGGTTCGGGACAGGGGAGGCAGCCCCAGCATTTT.

This rearrangement joins TRBV6-1 to TRBJ2-3; TRBD2 agrees at 10 bases. Trimming took 4 bases from V and 2 from J; bases not matched to a gene: 12. The germline V gene has CDR1 MNHNS and CDR2 SASEGT. The CDR3 has 18 amino acids. CDR3: CASSAGWGSGGLTDTQYF. CDR3 nucleotides: TGTGCCAGCAGTGCGGGGTGGGGTAGCGGGGGGCTCACAGATACGCAGTATTTT.

This clone was detected only a few times. J is TRBJ2-3 and V is TRBV5-1; no definite D call. The V gene lost 4 bases and the J gene lost 7 bases, with 13 bases spanning the gap. This CDR3 contains 13 residues. Germline CDR1 reads SGHRS; CDR2 reads YFSETQ. The CDR3 loop reads CASSPASTHTQYF. The CDR3 coding sequence is TGCGCCAGCAGCCCCGCGTCTACACATACGCAGTATTTT.

The chain combines TRBV2 with TRBJ2-2, with D unresolved. This CDR3 is 14 amino acids long. The V end lost 7 bases, the J end lost 6 bases, and 15 bases lay between the germline ends. Germline CDR1 reads SNHLY; CDR2 reads FYNNEI. CDR3 sequence reads: CASISRNVAGELFF. The CDR3 DNA is TGTGCCAGCATAAGTAGAAACGTAGCCGGGGAGCTGTTTTTT.

The chain is built from TRBV2 and TRBJ2-1, with TRBD2 identical over 8 bases. The trim removed 6 bases at V and 9 bases at J, leaving 13 bases unmatched. The CDR3 consists of 15 residues. The germline gives CDR1 SNHLY, CDR2 FYNNEI. This chain's CDR3 is CASSSTSGGLGEQFF. CDR3 DNA: TGTGCCAGCAGCTCAACTAGCGGCGGCCTCGGTGAGCAGTTCTTC.

The J gene is TRBJ1-2, the V gene TRBV5-1; a weak D match, TRBD1 (5 bases). This CDR3 has 12 residues. V was pared by 5 bases and J by 2 bases, with 7 bases between. Germline V gene sequence: CDR1 SGHRS, CDR2 YFSETQ. The CDR3 region is CASRGENYGYTF. The CDR3 region has the DNA TGCGCCAGCAGAGGGGAGAACTATGGCTACACCTTC.

The chain carries TRBV25-1 and TRBJ2-1; D uncertain. The CDR3 is made up of 14 amino acids. Trimming stripped 0 bases from V and 1 base from J, with 4 bases between. Germline V gives CDR1 MGHDK, CDR2 SYGVNS. The DNA for the CDR3 is TGTGCCAGCAGTGAATATGTGTCCTACAATGAGCAGTTCTTC. This translates into CASSEYVSYNEQFF.

V usage is TRBV2 and J usage is TRBJ1-1; no clear D gene. The V gene's germline CDR1 is SNHLY and CDR2 FYNNEI. The ends were cut back, 5 bases at V and 7 bases at J, with 14 bases in the middle. This CDR3 has 13 amino acids. The CDR3 sequence: CASSSLSYLEAFF. The CDR3 DNA reads TGTGCCAGCAGTAGTCTCAGTTACCTTGAAGCTTTCTTT.

The genes are TRBV10-3 and TRBJ1-1; D is ambiguous. The germline CDR1 and CDR2 sequences are ENHRY and SYGVKD. The V end was cut by 4 bases, the J end by 5 bases, with 14 bases between. The CDR3 runs to 14 residues. DNA of the CDR3: TGTGCCATCAGTGGCGGAGGGCCCTGGACTGAAGCTTTCTTT. It encodes CAISGGGPWTEAFF.

The rearrangement uses TRBV4-1 and TRBJ2-3; D may correspond to TRBD1 or TRBD2 (5 bases each). V dropped 4 bases and J dropped 4 bases, with 6 bases sitting between them. The germline V gene has CDR1 MGHRA and CDR2 YSYEKL. This CDR3 region has 12 residues. CDR3 nucleotide sequence: TGCGCCAGCAGCCGGGGGTCAGATACGCAGTATTTT. This translates into CASSRGSDTQYF.

The rearrangement uses TRBV30 and TRBJ1-3; D unresolved. Trimming took 5 bases from V and 0 from J, leaving 14 bases between them. CDR1 and CDR2 (germline): GTSNPN, SVGIG (reference sequence). The CDR3 totals 15 residues. CDR3 sequence: CAWGGRTLSGNTIYF. The CDR3 nucleotides read TGTGCCTGGGGAGGACGGACGCTCTCTGGAAACACCATATATTTT. Full variable domain (rest looked up from reference TRBV30 and TRBJ1-3): SQTIHQWPATLVQPVGSPLSLECTVEGTSNPNLYWYRQAAGRGLQLLFYSVGIGQISSEVPQNLSASRPQDRQFILSSKKLLLSDSGFYLCAWGGRTLSGNTIYFGEGSWLTVV.

The chain links TRBV4-3 to TRBJ1-1, with a weak D call TRBD1 (6 bases). The CDR3 loop spans 14 amino acids. Trimming removed 0 bases from V and 4 bases from J, with 9 bases in between. In germline, CDR1 is LGHNA, CDR2 YSLEER. The CDR3 sequence is CASSQENRATEAFF. CDR3 sequence (DNA): TGCGCCAGCAGCCAAGAAAACAGGGCCACTGAAGCTTTCTTT.

The sample holds one count of this clone. The chain employs TRBV6-5 and TRBJ1-5; 8 nucleotides align to TRBD1. Germline assignment: CDR1 MNHEY and CDR2 SVGAGI. The CDR3 loop spans 15 amino acids. Trimming took 0 bases from V and 4 from J; bases not matched to a gene: 2. The CDR3 loop is CASSYSRTGNQPQHF. CDR3 sequence (DNA): TGTGCCAGCAGTTACTCTAGGACAGGGAATCAGCCCCAGCATTTT.

This chain links TRBV6-5 with TRBJ2-5; D unresolved. CDR1 and CDR2 (germline): MNHEY, SVGAGI. With 2 bases removed from V and 7 bases from J, the gap between germline ends came to 8 bases. The CDR3 is made up of 12 amino acids. The CDR3 is CASSYNMGTQYF. Written as DNA, the CDR3 is TGTGCCAGCAGTTACAACATGGGGACCCAGTACTTC.

This chain connects TRBV11-2 to TRBJ1-1, with 9 positions matching TRBD1. V was clipped by 5 bases and J by 10 bases; unmatched bases: 8. Germline loops: CDR1 SGHAT, CDR2 FQNNGV. The CDR3 runs to 13 residues. CDR3 protein: CASSPNRDRVAFF. The CDR3 DNA reads as TGTGCCAGCAGCCCCAACCGGGACAGGGTAGCTTTCTTT.

The genes are TRBV15 and TRBJ1-4, with a weak D call TRBD1 (6 bases). Trimming pared 4 bases from V and 6 bases from J, leaving 21 bases between. CDR3 size: 17 residues. CDR1 LNHNV and CDR2 YYDKDF come from the germline V gene (reference sequence). In DNA form, the CDR3 reads TGTGCCACCAGCACCAATCCGGCCGGACAGCGTTATGAAAAACTGTTTTTT. Translating gives CATSTNPAGQRYEKLFF.